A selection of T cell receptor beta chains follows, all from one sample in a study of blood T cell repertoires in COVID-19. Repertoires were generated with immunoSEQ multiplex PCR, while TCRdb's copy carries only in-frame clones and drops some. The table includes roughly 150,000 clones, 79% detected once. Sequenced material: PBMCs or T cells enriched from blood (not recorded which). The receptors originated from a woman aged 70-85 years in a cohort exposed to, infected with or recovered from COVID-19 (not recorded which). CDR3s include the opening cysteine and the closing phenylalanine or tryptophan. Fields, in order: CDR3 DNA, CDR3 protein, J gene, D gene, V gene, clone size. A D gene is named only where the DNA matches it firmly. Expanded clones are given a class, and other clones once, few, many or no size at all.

CDR3nt: TGTGCCACCAGCAGGAGACAGGGAGGAGGTAATGAGCAGTTCTTC
CDR3aa: CATSRRQGGGNEQFF
j_gene: TRBJ2-1
d_gene: -
v_gene: TRBV15
abundance: -

CDR3nt: TGTGCCAGCAGTTTACCGTTCAGGGACAGGGTCCAAGAGACCCAGTACTTC
CDR3aa: CASSLPFRDRVQETQYF
j_gene: TRBJ2-5
d_gene: TRBD1
v_gene: TRBV28
abundance: -

CDR3nt: TGTGCCAGCAGTTTTCAGGGGTACGAGCAGTACTTC
CDR3aa: CASSFQGYEQYF
j_gene: TRBJ2-7
d_gene: -
v_gene: TRBV12-3/TRBV12-4
abundance: -

CDR3nt: TGTGCCAGCAGCTTATTAGGCCAGGTAACAGATACGCAGTATTTT
CDR3aa: CASSLLGQVTDTQYF
j_gene: TRBJ2-3
d_gene: -
v_gene: TRBV7-2
abundance: -

CDR3nt: TGTGCCAGCAGCCAAGTGGCGGGGCGCAGCACGCTGCGCTCCTACAATGAGCAGTTCTTC
CDR3aa: CASSQVAGRSTLRSYNEQFF
j_gene: TRBJ2-1
d_gene: -
v_gene: TRBV3-1/TRBV3-2
abundance: -

CDR3nt: TGTGCCAGCAGCCTCGCTAGCGCAGCCCAAGAGACCCAGTACTTC
CDR3aa: CASSLASAAQETQYF
j_gene: TRBJ2-5
d_gene: -
v_gene: TRBV27
abundance: once

CDR3nt: TGTGCCAGCAGTCCCCTAGCGGGAGGGAGAACCGGGGAGCTGTTTTTT
CDR3aa: CASSPLAGGRTGELFF
j_gene: TRBJ2-2
d_gene: TRBD2
v_gene: TRBV7-9
abundance: few

CDR3nt: TGTGCCATCTCAGCGGGGCCCTACGAGCAGTACTTC
CDR3aa: CAISAGPYEQYF
j_gene: TRBJ2-7
d_gene: TRBD2
v_gene: TRBV10-3
abundance: -

CDR3nt: TGCGCCAGCAGCTTAGGCGCGGGGGCGGGGGAGACCCAGTACTTC
CDR3aa: CASSLGAGAGETQYF
j_gene: TRBJ2-5
d_gene: -
v_gene: TRBV5-1
abundance: -

CDR3nt: TGTGCCAGCAGCGTTGGACTAGAATTAAAAGAGACCCAGTACTTC
CDR3aa: CASSVGLELKETQYF
j_gene: TRBJ2-5
d_gene: TRBD2
v_gene: TRBV9
abundance: few

CDR3nt: TGTGCCAGCAGCGGTGCGGGGGCGGACTCTAGCACAGATACGCAGTATTTT
CDR3aa: CASSGAGADSSTDTQYF
j_gene: TRBJ2-3
d_gene: -
v_gene: TRBV28
abundance: -

CDR3nt: TGTGCCAGCAGCCGAGGGGGGACAGCGAACACCGGGGAGCTGTTTTTT
CDR3aa: CASSRGGTANTGELFF
j_gene: TRBJ2-2
d_gene: -
v_gene: TRBV7-8
abundance: -

CDR3nt: TGTGCCAGCAGCGTAGAGCCACATGGCGCGGAAAATTCACCCCTCCACTTT
CDR3aa: CASSVEPHGAENSPLHF
j_gene: TRBJ1-6
d_gene: -
v_gene: TRBV9
abundance: once

CDR3nt: TGTGCCACCAGTGATTGGGGACAGGGAAACGGCTACACCTTC
CDR3aa: CATSDWGQGNGYTF
j_gene: TRBJ1-2
d_gene: TRBD1
v_gene: TRBV24-1
abundance: once

CDR3nt: TGTGCCACCCAAGGGGGAGGGCCAGCCGATACGCAGTATTTT
CDR3aa: CATQGGGPADTQYF
j_gene: TRBJ2-3
d_gene: -
v_gene: TRBV28
abundance: -

CDR3nt: TGTGCCAGCAGTTTACAGAGTCGGCCAGGGGGAACTGAAAAACTGTTTTTT
CDR3aa: CASSLQSRPGGTEKLFF
j_gene: TRBJ1-4
d_gene: TRBD1
v_gene: TRBV27
abundance: -

CDR3nt: TGTGCCAGCAGATTTACAGGGGTGTATGGCTACACCTTC
CDR3aa: CASRFTGVYGYTF
j_gene: TRBJ1-2
d_gene: TRBD1
v_gene: TRBV6-5
abundance: -

CDR3nt: TGTGCCAGCAGCTTAGGGACACCGCGGACAGATACGCAGTATTTT
CDR3aa: CASSLGTPRTDTQYF
j_gene: TRBJ2-3
d_gene: -
v_gene: TRBV7-3
abundance: -

CDR3nt: TGTGCCAGCAGCTTAGTACAAGATTCACCCCTCCACTTT
CDR3aa: CASSLVQDSPLHF
j_gene: TRBJ1-6
d_gene: -
v_gene: TRBV7-9
abundance: -

CDR3nt: TGCGCCAGCAGCCCCCGACAGGGGGCTTTGGGATCCCAGTACTTC
CDR3aa: CASSPRQGALGSQYF
j_gene: TRBJ2-7
d_gene: TRBD1
v_gene: TRBV5-1
abundance: -

CDR3nt: TGTGCCAGCAGCGACCAACCGGGGATAAGTTATGGCTACACCTTC
CDR3aa: CASSDQPGISYGYTF
j_gene: TRBJ1-2
d_gene: -
v_gene: TRBV6-5
abundance: -

CDR3nt: TGTGCCAGCGGTACACAAGGACAGCCGAACACCGGGGAGCTGTTTTTT
CDR3aa: CASGTQGQPNTGELFF
j_gene: TRBJ2-2
d_gene: -
v_gene: TRBV6-6
abundance: -

CDR3nt: TGTGCCAGCAGCTTGGGAGGCCGAACGTCAGATACGCAGTATTTT
CDR3aa: CASSLGGRTSDTQYF
j_gene: TRBJ2-3
d_gene: -
v_gene: TRBV5-4
abundance: many

CDR3nt: TGTGCCAGCTCACCTCCCCAGGGGTCCCTCGGTACCCAGTACTTC
CDR3aa: CASSPPQGSLGTQYF
j_gene: TRBJ2-5
d_gene: -
v_gene: TRBV18
abundance: -

CDR3nt: TGTGCCAGCAGTGAAAGCAGGGGTCAGCCCCAGCATTTT
CDR3aa: CASSESRGQPQHF
j_gene: TRBJ1-5
d_gene: -
v_gene: TRBV2
abundance: -

CDR3nt: TGTGCCAGCAGTAATAGTGGTGGCTACACCTTC
CDR3aa: CASSNSGGYTF
j_gene: TRBJ1-2
d_gene: -
v_gene: TRBV28
abundance: -

CDR3nt: TGTGCCAGCAGCCAAGAGGGGGGACTGGGGACCGGGGAGCTGTTTTTT
CDR3aa: CASSQEGGLGTGELFF
j_gene: TRBJ2-2
d_gene: -
v_gene: TRBV3-1/TRBV3-2
abundance: -

CDR3nt: TGTGCCAGCAGTATTAGCGGGAGGGGCACAGATACGCAGTATTTT
CDR3aa: CASSISGRGTDTQYF
j_gene: TRBJ2-3
d_gene: TRBD2
v_gene: TRBV27
abundance: -

CDR3nt: TGTGCCAGCTCACCACAGCTTCAGGGGCAGGGGGATACGCAGTATTTT
CDR3aa: CASSPQLQGQGDTQYF
j_gene: TRBJ2-3
d_gene: -
v_gene: TRBV18
abundance: -

CDR3nt: TGTGCCAGCAGCCGTAGCGGGAGGGCCCCAGAGACCCAGTACTTC
CDR3aa: CASSRSGRAPETQYF
j_gene: TRBJ2-5
d_gene: TRBD2
v_gene: TRBV6-5
abundance: -

CDR3nt: TGTGCCAGCAGCCCAGGAGGGGTGAGCAATCAGCCCCAGCATTTT
CDR3aa: CASSPGGVSNQPQHF
j_gene: TRBJ1-5
d_gene: -
v_gene: TRBV6-2/TRBV6-3
abundance: once

CDR3nt: TGTGCCAGCAGCCAAGTGGGGTCGACAGGGGAAGCTTTCTTT
CDR3aa: CASSQVGSTGEAFF
j_gene: TRBJ1-1
d_gene: TRBD1
v_gene: TRBV14
abundance: -

CDR3nt: TGCGCCAGCAGCCCGGGAGAAGGGTGGCTAGGAGAGACCCAGTACTTC
CDR3aa: CASSPGEGWLGETQYF
j_gene: TRBJ2-5
d_gene: -
v_gene: TRBV5-1
abundance: -

CDR3nt: TGCGCCAGCAGCTTGGGGGGACAGGGCGATGAGCAGTTCTTC
CDR3aa: CASSLGGQGDEQFF
j_gene: TRBJ2-1
d_gene: TRBD1
v_gene: TRBV5-1
abundance: -

CDR3nt: TGTGCCAGTACCCTGGGGGCAGGGGGCCGATACAACTATGGCTACACCTTC
CDR3aa: CASTLGAGGRYNYGYTF
j_gene: TRBJ1-2
d_gene: TRBD1
v_gene: TRBV19
abundance: -

CDR3nt: TGTGCCAGCAGCGTAGATCCCGGGACAGTCATGAGGGGCTACACCTTC
CDR3aa: CASSVDPGTVMRGYTF
j_gene: TRBJ1-2
d_gene: TRBD1
v_gene: TRBV9
abundance: once

CDR3nt: TGTGCCAGCTCACCGGGACTAGCGGGGGTTAATGAGCAGTTCTTC
CDR3aa: CASSPGLAGVNEQFF
j_gene: TRBJ2-1
d_gene: TRBD2
v_gene: TRBV18
abundance: many

CDR3nt: TGTGCCAGCTCGGTGAACAGGGTAGATACGCAGTATTTT
CDR3aa: CASSVNRVDTQYF
j_gene: TRBJ2-3
d_gene: -
v_gene: TRBV18
abundance: -

CDR3nt: TGTGCCAGCAGCCAAGGGGGACTAGCGGGAGTGTTCAACAATGAGCAGTTCTTC
CDR3aa: CASSQGGLAGVFNNEQFF
j_gene: TRBJ2-1
d_gene: TRBD2
v_gene: TRBV4-2
abundance: -

CDR3nt: TGTGCCAGCAGCTCCCTTCATCAGCCCCAGCATTTT
CDR3aa: CASSSLHQPQHF
j_gene: TRBJ1-5
d_gene: -
v_gene: TRBV12-3/TRBV12-4
abundance: -

CDR3nt: TGTGCCAGCAGTTCAAGTAGGGTAGGACCCGGGGAGTTCTTC
CDR3aa: CASSSSRVGPGEFF
j_gene: TRBJ2-1
d_gene: -
v_gene: TRBV28
abundance: once

CDR3nt: TGTGCCAGCAGCGCTCTAGCGGGAGGCTACGAGCAGTACTTC
CDR3aa: CASSALAGGYEQYF
j_gene: TRBJ2-7
d_gene: TRBD2
v_gene: TRBV11-2
abundance: -

CDR3nt: TGTGCCAGCAGCTTCACAGGGGCCGGGGAGCTGTTTTTT
CDR3aa: CASSFTGAGELFF
j_gene: TRBJ2-2
d_gene: TRBD1
v_gene: TRBV11-2
abundance: -

CDR3nt: TGTGCCAGCAGCCAAGATCCCCGGCTAGCGGGAAATTCCGGGGAGCTGTTTTTT
CDR3aa: CASSQDPRLAGNSGELFF
j_gene: TRBJ2-2
d_gene: TRBD2
v_gene: TRBV3-1/TRBV3-2
abundance: -

CDR3nt: TGTGCCTGGACAGGTTGGGGACAGGGTCTTGGCTACACCTTC
CDR3aa: CAWTGWGQGLGYTF
j_gene: TRBJ1-2
d_gene: TRBD1
v_gene: TRBV30
abundance: few

CDR3nt: TGCAGCGTTGAAGATGGGAAACGGGGGAACACTGAAGCTTTCTTT
CDR3aa: CSVEDGKRGNTEAFF
j_gene: TRBJ1-1
d_gene: -
v_gene: TRBV29-1
abundance: many

CDR3nt: TGTGCCAGCAGCCAGCCGGGACAGGGGTTCACTGAAGCTTTCTTT
CDR3aa: CASSQPGQGFTEAFF
j_gene: TRBJ1-1
d_gene: TRBD1
v_gene: TRBV4-2
abundance: few

CDR3nt: TGTGCCACCAGTGTGTCCTCCGGCGGAGAAGGCTACACCTTC
CDR3aa: CATSVSSGGEGYTF
j_gene: TRBJ1-2
d_gene: -
v_gene: TRBV24-1
abundance: -

CDR3nt: TGCGCCAGCAGGGTTGGTCCGGGTTCCTATGGCTACACCTTC
CDR3aa: CASRVGPGSYGYTF
j_gene: TRBJ1-2
d_gene: -
v_gene: TRBV5-1
abundance: -

CDR3nt: TGTGCCTGGAGAATACACACTAGCGGCACCGGGGAGCTGTTTTTT
CDR3aa: CAWRIHTSGTGELFF
j_gene: TRBJ2-2
d_gene: TRBD2
v_gene: TRBV30
abundance: once

CDR3nt: TGTGCCAGCAGAGGGACAGCAACCTACGAGCAGTACTTC
CDR3aa: CASRGTATYEQYF
j_gene: TRBJ2-7
d_gene: TRBD1
v_gene: TRBV28
abundance: -

CDR3nt: TGTGCCAGCAGCTTGTGGGGGCCCGAGTATGAGCAGTTCTTC
CDR3aa: CASSLWGPEYEQFF
j_gene: TRBJ2-1
d_gene: -
v_gene: TRBV5-6
abundance: -

CDR3nt: TGTGCCAGCTCCCCGCCGGGACAGGGAGGGGAGCCCACAGATACGCAGTATTTT
CDR3aa: CASSPPGQGGEPTDTQYF
j_gene: TRBJ2-3
d_gene: TRBD1
v_gene: TRBV18
abundance: -

CDR3nt: TGCGCCAGCAGACGACAGGGCCGGGAAGATACGCAGTATTTT
CDR3aa: CASRRQGREDTQYF
j_gene: TRBJ2-3
d_gene: TRBD1
v_gene: TRBV5-1
abundance: -

CDR3nt: TGTGCCATCAGAGGACAGGGAGGGACTGAAGCTTTCTTT
CDR3aa: CAIRGQGGTEAFF
j_gene: TRBJ1-1
d_gene: TRBD1
v_gene: TRBV10-3
abundance: once

CDR3nt: TGTGCCAGCAGCTTACAGGGACAGAGAAGATACGAGCAGTACTTC
CDR3aa: CASSLQGQRRYEQYF
j_gene: TRBJ2-7
d_gene: TRBD1
v_gene: TRBV11-2
abundance: -

CDR3nt: TGTGCCACCAGCAGCTTGGAGGGCAGCTCCTACAATGAGCAGTTCTTC
CDR3aa: CATSSLEGSSYNEQFF
j_gene: TRBJ2-1
d_gene: -
v_gene: TRBV15
abundance: few

CDR3nt: TGTGCCAGCAGTTGGACAGGGCGGGAAAAACTGTTTTTT
CDR3aa: CASSWTGREKLFF
j_gene: TRBJ1-4
d_gene: TRBD1
v_gene: TRBV6-2/TRBV6-3
abundance: -

CDR3nt: TGTGCCAGCAGTGAAGTGGGGCAGGGGGCGGATTATGGCTACACCTTC
CDR3aa: CASSEVGQGADYGYTF
j_gene: TRBJ1-2
d_gene: TRBD1
v_gene: TRBV2
abundance: -